This TCR beta chain stems from a study of T cells in Graves' hyperthyroidism and ophthalmopathy. Trimming cost V 0 bases and J 7 bases; bases outside gene matches: 4. Germline V lookup: CDR1 SGHRS, CDR2 YFSETQ. The CDR3 covers 14 residues. This clonotype was counted many times. RNA transcripts served as the template for amplifying TCR beta CDR3 regions. A set of HTBI primers served as the primers for a first-round RT-PCR of the TCR CDR3. TCRdb ran MiXCR on the multiplex PCR reads and lists one entry per CDR3 protein. Here the sample spans more than 500,000 distinct CDR3 sequences, about 45% being singletons.

The chain couples TRBV5-1 to TRBJ2-7; 10 bases are shared with TRBD2. The sequenced sample consisted of peripheral blood or thyroid tissue (not recorded which). The source is an adult woman with Graves' disease, either hyperthyroidism or ophthalmopathy (not recorded which). The CDR3 DNA is TGCGCCAGCAGCTTGGAGGGACTAGCGAGGGAGCAGTACTTC. Protein sequence: CASSLEGLAREQYF.